The rows below give T cell receptor beta chains drawn from one sample of a study of OX40 agonist ivuxolimab in advanced cancers. The method was immunoSEQ multiplex PCR; TCRdb's version includes in-frame clones alone and lacks a portion of them. The repertoire consists of about 49,000 clones, with 75% to 90% occurring once and the leading ten covering over 50%. Specimen: CD4+ or CD8+ T cells sorted from blood, collected in a trial of the OX40 agonist ivuxolimab. Receptor source: an adult with an advanced solid tumor such as melanoma, head and neck, liver or kidney cancer. Both conserved end residues are part of each CDR3. The D gene is left open where the match is weak. Size tells how often a clone was seen (once, few, many) or the class of an expanded clone, and some rows leave it out.

j_call: TRBJ2-1
v_call: TRBV12-5
clone_size: .
d_call: TRBD1
cdr3_aa: CASGLSVGQGAHNEQFF
cdr3_nt: TGTGCTAGTGGTTTGTCGGTCGGACAGGGCGCACACAATGAGCAGTTCTTC

j_call: TRBJ2-5
v_call: TRBV10-3
clone_size: .
d_call: .
cdr3_aa: CAISTGEGETQYF
cdr3_nt: TGTGCCATCAGTACAGGGGAGGGAGAGACCCAGTACTTC

j_call: TRBJ2-7
v_call: TRBV6-6
clone_size: .
d_call: TRBD1
cdr3_aa: CASSGRDRGPPLNYF
cdr3_nt: TGTGCCAGCAGTGGCCGGGACAGGGGGCCCCCACTAAACTACTTC

j_call: TRBJ1-4
v_call: TRBV9
clone_size: .
d_call: .
cdr3_aa: CASSPRGTGREKLFF
cdr3_nt: TGTGCCAGCAGCCCCCGGGGCACAGGTCGTGAAAAACTGTTTTTT

j_call: TRBJ2-1
v_call: TRBV6-5
clone_size: .
d_call: TRBD2
cdr3_aa: CASSYLVGGRVEQFF
cdr3_nt: TGTGCCAGCAGTTACCTGGTCGGGGGGAGAGTTGAGCAGTTCTTC

j_call: TRBJ1-2
v_call: TRBV2
clone_size: .
d_call: .
cdr3_aa: CASRETVGSGYTF
cdr3_nt: TGTGCCAGCAGGGAGACAGTTGGCTCTGGCTACACCTTC

j_call: TRBJ1-5
v_call: TRBV2
clone_size: .
d_call: .
cdr3_aa: CASSVAEVQPQHF
cdr3_nt: TGTGCCAGCAGTGTAGCTGAGGTCCAGCCCCAGCATTTT

j_call: TRBJ1-4
v_call: TRBV30
clone_size: .
d_call: .
cdr3_aa: CAWSVRYGPNEKLFF
cdr3_nt: TGTGCCTGGAGTGTACGGTACGGACCTAATGAAAAACTGTTTTTT

j_call: TRBJ1-6
v_call: TRBV19
clone_size: few
d_call: .
cdr3_aa: CASSTGQEGSPLHF
cdr3_nt: TGTGCCAGTAGTACCGGACAAGAGGGTTCACCCCTCCACTTT

j_call: TRBJ2-3
v_call: TRBV27
clone_size: once
d_call: TRBD1
cdr3_aa: CASSNSGTGISTDTQYF
cdr3_nt: TGTGCCAGCAGTAACTCCGGGACAGGGATCTCCACAGATACGCAGTATTTT